This T cell receptor beta chain came from a study of shared clonotypes between healthy human individuals. Study results and caveats: Having only a few donors restricted how much genetic and exposure-history diversity was captured.

Profiled with immunoSEQ multiplex PCR; TCRdb holds only in-frame clones, not every one. Of roughly 770,000 clones in the sample, around 96% were seen once. As for this clone: No antigen is known for it.

It was CD45RO-negative cells, positively selected for CCR7, that made up naive CD8 cells, with terminally differentiated effector memory CD45RA+ cells excluded. Donors, healthy HIV-negative adults, lacked recent acute infections or vaccinations. The receptor comes from a man aged 25 to 40 in good health. What was sequenced was naive CD8+ T cells sorted from blood.

CDR3 in DNA: TGTGCCAGCAGCTGGGACTGGCAGGCCAATGAGCAGTTCTTC. It translates to CASSWDWQANEQFF. This rearrangement joins TRBV5-5 to TRBJ2-1; D might be TRBD2 (6 bases). Germline CDR1 and CDR2: SGHKS and YYEKEE (reference sequence). There are 14 residues in the CDR3. V shed 3 bases and J shed 6 bases, with 13 bases lying between them.